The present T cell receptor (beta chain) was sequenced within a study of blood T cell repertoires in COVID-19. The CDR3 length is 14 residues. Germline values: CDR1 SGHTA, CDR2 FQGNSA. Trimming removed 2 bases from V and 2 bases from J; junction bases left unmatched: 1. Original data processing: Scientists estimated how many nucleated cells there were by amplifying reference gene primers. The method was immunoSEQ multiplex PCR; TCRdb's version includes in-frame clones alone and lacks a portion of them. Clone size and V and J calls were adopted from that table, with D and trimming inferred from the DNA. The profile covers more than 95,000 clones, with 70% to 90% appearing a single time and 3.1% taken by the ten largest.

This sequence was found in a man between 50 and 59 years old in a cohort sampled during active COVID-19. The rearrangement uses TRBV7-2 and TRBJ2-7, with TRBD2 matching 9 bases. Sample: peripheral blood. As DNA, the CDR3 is TGTGCCAGCAGCTTATCTAGCGGGACCTACGAGCAGTACTTC. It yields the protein CASSLSSGTYEQYF.